One and the same sample provided the 10 T cell receptor beta chains below, sequenced in a study of cytomegalovirus exposure and HLA in healthy donors (dated by TCRdb to 2016 to 2017). Library prep was done by the immunoSEQ multiplex PCR assay. The multiplex PCR relied on a mix of 60 forward primers for TCR Vbeta segments and 13 reverse primers for TCR Jbeta segments. TCRdb mirrors the immuneACCESS table, restricted to in-frame sequences. Some clones are absent from its copies; in checked studies, under half trace to an unresolved V gene, and the reason for the others is unknown. In this sample the table shows tens of thousands of clones, 75% of which occur a single time. 7.2% of the sample belongs to the ten largest clones. Material: PBMCs. The receptor set was obtained from a middle-aged woman in good health and CMV-seronegative.

CDR3 sequence: CASSLRPYEQYF. DNA of the CDR3: TGTGCCAGCAGTTTGCGTCCCTACGAGCAGTACTTC. The chain carries TRBV28 and TRBJ2-7, with D uncertain. Germline CDR1 is MDHEN and CDR2 is SYDVKM. V lost 3 bases to trimming and J lost 2 bases, with 5 bases between them. This CDR3 comprises 12 residues.

Notes on this clone: Compared with germline, one end of the junction differs, possibly owing to a read error. V gene TRBV7-9 combines with J gene TRBJ2-7, with D unclear. Germline lookup yields CDR1 SEHNR and CDR2 FQNEAQ (reference sequence). The CDR3 has 12 amino acids. The CDR3 region is CSSSLDSYEQYF. The CDR3 nucleotides are TGTTCCAGCAGCTTAGATAGCTACGAGCAGTACTTC.

This chain links TRBV5-1 with TRBJ2-2, with D perhaps matching TRBD2 (5 bases). The CDR3 runs to 13 residues. V was shortened by 5 bases and J by 1 base, with 6 bases between the two germline ends. Germline V gives CDR1 SGHRS, CDR2 YFSETQ. For the CDR3, the DNA is TGCGCCAGCAGTCGGGAGAACACCGGGGAGCTGTTTTTT. This encodes CASSRENTGELFF. Full variable domain (remainder filled in from reference TRBV5-1 and TRBJ2-2): KAGVTQTPRYLIKTRGQQVTLSCSPISGHRSVSWYQQTPGQGLQFLFEYFSETQRNKGNFPGRFSGRQFSNSRSEMNVSTLELGDSALYLCASSRENTGELFFGEGSRLTVL.

This sequence joins TRBV9 and TRBJ2-1, with 14 bases fitting TRBD2. With 4 bases clipped from V and 8 bases from J, the junction kept 8 bases outside the gene matches. Germline CDR1 SGDLS, CDR2 YYNGEE. CDR3 length: 16 amino acids. The CDR3 reads CASSLTGTSGGYEQFF. As DNA, the CDR3 is TGTGCCAGCAGCTTAACTGGGACTAGCGGGGGTTATGAGCAGTTCTTC.

CDR3 in amino acids: CASSATGVPGNTIYF. The CDR3 bases are TGTGCCAGCAGCGCGACAGGGGTCCCTGGAAACACCATATATTTT. V is TRBV7-3 and J is TRBJ1-3, with 8 bases lining up with TRBD1. The junction had 5 bases not matched to a gene; V was cut back by 5 bases and J by 2 bases. Germline V lookup: CDR1 SGHTA, CDR2 FQGTGA. The CDR3 extends over 15 amino acids.

This clone was counted a few times. This sequence joins TRBV6-1 and TRBJ2-5, with TRBD1 as a possible D gene (6 bases). CDR3 length: 15 amino acids. V was clipped by 0 bases and J by 5 bases, with 13 bases between them. Germline loops: CDR1 MNHNS, CDR2 SASEGT. The CDR3 region is CASSEAMVGAETQYF. The DNA of the CDR3 is TGTGCCAGCAGTGAAGCGATGGTGGGGGCTGAGACCCAGTACTTC.

The rearrangement joins TRBV21-1 to TRBJ2-7; the DNA was not used to check the table's D call, TRBD1. TRBV21-1 constitutes a pseudogene. The CDR3 spans 20 residues. The CDR3 is CASSKAPRGEGDRDNYEQYF. The DNA for the CDR3 is TGTGCCAGCAGCAAAGCGCCAAGGGGTGAGGGGGACAGGGATAACTACGAGCAGTACTTC.

The chain couples TRBV7-2 to TRBJ2-1, with D hard to call. The length of the CDR3 is 13 residues. V gave up 1 base and J gave up 7 bases, with 8 bases separating them. Germline CDR1 and CDR2: SGHTA and FQGNSA. This CDR3 reads CASSLVRANEQFF. The DNA of the CDR3 is TGTGCCAGCAGCTTAGTCCGAGCGAATGAGCAGTTCTTC.

The V call is TRBV11-3, the J call TRBJ1-4, with unresolved D. Looked up from germline, CDR1 is SGHNT and CDR2 is YENEEA. V was trimmed by 1 base and J by 5 bases, leaving 11 bases between them. This CDR3 comprises 15 residues. The CDR3 coding sequence is TGTGCCAGCAGCTTAGGCGGAGGGCCGAATGAAAAACTGTTTTTT. It is translated as CASSLGGGPNEKLFF.

The rearrangement links TRBV18 to TRBJ1-5; D is uncertain. This CDR3 has 14 amino acids. Germline loops: CDR1 KGHSH, CDR2 LQKENI. Trimming cost V 2 bases and J 4 bases, with 9 bases left between them. CDR3 in DNA: TGTGCCAGCTCACCAGGAGGGTCGAATCAGCCCCAGCATTTT. Translating gives CASSPGGSNQPQHF.